Sequencing of this TCR beta chain was carried out in a study of blood T cell repertoires in COVID-19. The method was immunoSEQ multiplex PCR; TCRdb's version includes in-frame clones alone and lacks a portion of them. There are some 250,000 clones in the sample; 85% to 90% occur only once, and almost 4% lies in the top ten. The sequenced sample was PBMCs or T cells enriched from blood (not recorded which). This receptor was taken from a woman aged 25 to 39 with acute COVID-19.

CDR3 DNA: TGCGCCAGCAGCTTGTTTCGGAGCACAGATACGCAGTATTTT. This encodes CASSLFRSTDTQYF. This rearrangement joins TRBV5-1 to TRBJ2-3; the D is unclear. Germline V gives CDR1 SGHRS, CDR2 YFSETQ. This CDR3 contains 14 residues. V was cut by 1 base and J by 0 bases, with 6 bases left in between.